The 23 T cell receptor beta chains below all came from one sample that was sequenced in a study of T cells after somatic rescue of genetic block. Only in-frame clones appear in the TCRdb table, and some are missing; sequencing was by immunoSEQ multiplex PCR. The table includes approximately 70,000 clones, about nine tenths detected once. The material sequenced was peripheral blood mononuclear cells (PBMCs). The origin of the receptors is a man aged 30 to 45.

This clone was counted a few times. CDR3 sequence reads: CASSKKDSSLYNSPLHF. CDR3 in DNA: TGTGCCAGCAGTAAAAAGGACAGTTCCTTATATAATTCACCCCTCCACTTT. This chain joins TRBV27 and TRBJ1-6, with D possibly TRBD1 on 6 matching bases. CDR1 is MNHEY and CDR2 is SMNVEV in the germline V gene (reference sequence). V gave up 5 bases and J gave up 4 bases, with 18 bases separating them. The CDR3 totals 17 residues.

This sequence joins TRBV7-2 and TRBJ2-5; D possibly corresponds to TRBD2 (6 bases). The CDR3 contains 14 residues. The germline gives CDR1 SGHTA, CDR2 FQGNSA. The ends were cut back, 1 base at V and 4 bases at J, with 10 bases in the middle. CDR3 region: CASSLVVAVETQYF. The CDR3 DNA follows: TGTGCCAGCAGCTTAGTGGTAGCGGTAGAGACCCAGTACTTC.

CDR3 sequence: CASSLAAGYEQYF. DNA for the CDR3: TGCGCCAGCAGCTTGGCCGCCGGCTACGAGCAGTACTTC. The chain couples TRBV5-1 to TRBJ2-7; no clear D gene. Per the germline V gene, CDR1 is SGHRS and CDR2 is YFSETQ. Trimming took off 0 bases at V and 3 bases at J, with 7 bases between the two ends. CDR3 length equals 13 residues.

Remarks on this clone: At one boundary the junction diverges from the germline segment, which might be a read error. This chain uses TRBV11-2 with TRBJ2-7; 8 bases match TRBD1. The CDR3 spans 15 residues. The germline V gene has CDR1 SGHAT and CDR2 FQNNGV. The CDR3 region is CASSLDGQGAYEQYF. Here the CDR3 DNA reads TGTGCCAGCAGCCTAGACGGACAGGGCGCTTACGAGCAGTACTTC.

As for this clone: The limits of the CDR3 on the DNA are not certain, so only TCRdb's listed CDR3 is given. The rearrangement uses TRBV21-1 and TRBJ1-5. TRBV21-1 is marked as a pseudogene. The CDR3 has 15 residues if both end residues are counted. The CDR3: CASSKWGGGNQPQHF.

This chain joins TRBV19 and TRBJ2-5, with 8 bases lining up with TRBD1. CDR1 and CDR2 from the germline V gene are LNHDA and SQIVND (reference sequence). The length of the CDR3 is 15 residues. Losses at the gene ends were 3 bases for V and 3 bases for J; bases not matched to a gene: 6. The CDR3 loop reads CASSILGTGKETQYF. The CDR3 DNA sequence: TGTGCCAGTAGTATCCTAGGGACAGGCAAAGAGACCCAGTACTTC.

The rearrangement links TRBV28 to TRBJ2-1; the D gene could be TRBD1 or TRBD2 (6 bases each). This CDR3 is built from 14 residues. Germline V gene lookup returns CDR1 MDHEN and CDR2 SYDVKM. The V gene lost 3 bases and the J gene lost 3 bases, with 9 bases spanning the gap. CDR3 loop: CASSFGGRYNEQFF. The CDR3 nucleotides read TGTGCCAGCAGTTTTGGGGGGCGCTACAATGAGCAGTTCTTC.

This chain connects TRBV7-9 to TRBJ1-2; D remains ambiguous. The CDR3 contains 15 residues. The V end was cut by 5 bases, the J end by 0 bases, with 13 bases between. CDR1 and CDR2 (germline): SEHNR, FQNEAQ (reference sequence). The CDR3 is CASSPRPGTNYGYTF. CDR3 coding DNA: TGTGCCAGCAGCCCCCGCCCGGGGACTAACTATGGCTACACCTTC. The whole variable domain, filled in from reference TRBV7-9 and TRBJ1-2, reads DTGVSQNPRHKITKRGQNVTFRCDPISEHNRLYWYRQTLGQGPEFLTYFQNEAQLEKSRLLSDRFSAERPKGSFSTLEIQRTEQGDSAMYLCASSPRPGTNYGYTFGSGTRLTVV.

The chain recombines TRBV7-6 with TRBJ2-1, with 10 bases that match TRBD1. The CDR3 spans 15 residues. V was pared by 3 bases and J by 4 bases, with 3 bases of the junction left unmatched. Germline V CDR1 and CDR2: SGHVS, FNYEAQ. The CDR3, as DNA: TGTGCCAGCAGCTTGGACAGGGGGGGGTACAATGAGCAGTTCTTC. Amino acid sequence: CASSLDRGGYNEQFF.

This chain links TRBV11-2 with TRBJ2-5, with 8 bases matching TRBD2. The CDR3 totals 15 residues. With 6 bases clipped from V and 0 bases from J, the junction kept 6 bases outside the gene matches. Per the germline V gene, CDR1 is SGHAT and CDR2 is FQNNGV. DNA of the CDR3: TGTGCCAGCAGACTAGCGGAATCGTACCAAGAGACCCAGTACTTC. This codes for CASRLAESYQETQYF.

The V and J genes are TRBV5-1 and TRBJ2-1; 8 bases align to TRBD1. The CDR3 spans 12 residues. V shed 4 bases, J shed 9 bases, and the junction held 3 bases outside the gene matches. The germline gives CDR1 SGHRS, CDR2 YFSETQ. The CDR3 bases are TGCGCCAGCAGCCCTGACAGGGGTGAGCAGTTCTTC. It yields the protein CASSPDRGEQFF.

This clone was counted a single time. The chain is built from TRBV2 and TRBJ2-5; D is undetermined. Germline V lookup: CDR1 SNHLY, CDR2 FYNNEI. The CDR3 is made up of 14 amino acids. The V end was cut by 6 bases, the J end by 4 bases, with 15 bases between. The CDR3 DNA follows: TGTGCCAGCAGGACCGGTCTTAGGTCAGAGACCCAGTACTTC. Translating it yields CASRTGLRSETQYF.

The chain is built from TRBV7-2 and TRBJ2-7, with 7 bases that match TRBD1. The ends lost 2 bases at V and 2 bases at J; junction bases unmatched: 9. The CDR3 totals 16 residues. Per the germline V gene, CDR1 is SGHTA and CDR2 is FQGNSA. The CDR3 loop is CASSLQGTAKAYEQYF. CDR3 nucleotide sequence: TGTGCCAGCAGCTTACAGGGGACAGCGAAAGCCTACGAGCAGTACTTC.

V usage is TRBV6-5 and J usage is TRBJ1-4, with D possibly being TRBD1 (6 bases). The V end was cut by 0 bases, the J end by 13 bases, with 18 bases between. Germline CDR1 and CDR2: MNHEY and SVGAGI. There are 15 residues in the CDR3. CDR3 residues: CASSYSWDTRGTLFF. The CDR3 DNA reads TGTGCCAGCAGTTACTCCTGGGACACCCGGGGGACACTGTTTTTT.

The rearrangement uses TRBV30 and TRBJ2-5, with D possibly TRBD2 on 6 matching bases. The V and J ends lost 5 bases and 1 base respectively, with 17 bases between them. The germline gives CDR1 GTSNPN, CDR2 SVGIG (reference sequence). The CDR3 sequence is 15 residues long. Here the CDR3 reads CAWAKVGLPQETQYF. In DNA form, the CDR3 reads TGTGCCTGGGCAAAAGTGGGACTCCCCCAAGAGACCCAGTACTTC. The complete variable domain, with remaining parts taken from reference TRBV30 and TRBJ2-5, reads SQTIHQWPATLVQPVGSPLSLECTVEGTSNPNLYWYRQAAGRGLQLLFYSVGIGQISSEVPQNLSASRPQDRQFILSSKKLLLSDSGFYLCAWAKVGLPQETQYFGPGTRLLVL.

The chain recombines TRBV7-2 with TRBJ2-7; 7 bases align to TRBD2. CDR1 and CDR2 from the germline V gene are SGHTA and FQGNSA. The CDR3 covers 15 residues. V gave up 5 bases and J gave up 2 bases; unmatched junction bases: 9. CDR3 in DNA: TGTGCCAGCAGCCCTATAGCGGGCCGGCCCTACGAGCAGTACTTC. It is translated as CASSPIAGRPYEQYF.

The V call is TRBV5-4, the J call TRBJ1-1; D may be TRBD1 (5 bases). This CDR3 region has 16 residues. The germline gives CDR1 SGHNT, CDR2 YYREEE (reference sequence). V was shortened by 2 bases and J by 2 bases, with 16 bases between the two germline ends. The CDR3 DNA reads TGTGCCAGCAGCTTAGTCGGGGGATGGACCAACACTGAAGCTTTCTTT. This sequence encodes CASSLVGGWTNTEAFF.

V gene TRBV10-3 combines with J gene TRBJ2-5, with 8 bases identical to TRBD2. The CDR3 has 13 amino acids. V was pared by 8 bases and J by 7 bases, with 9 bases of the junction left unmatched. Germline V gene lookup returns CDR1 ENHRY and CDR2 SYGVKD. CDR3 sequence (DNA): TGTGCCATCGCGCACGGGGGACTAGGGACCCAGTACTTC. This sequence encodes CAIAHGGLGTQYF.

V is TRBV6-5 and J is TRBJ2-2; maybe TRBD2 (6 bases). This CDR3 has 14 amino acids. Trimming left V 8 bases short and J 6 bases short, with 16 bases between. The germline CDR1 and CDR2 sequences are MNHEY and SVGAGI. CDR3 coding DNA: TGTGCCAGCCGGGACTCTGGGTGGTCCGGGGAGCTGTTTTTT. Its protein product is CASRDSGWSGELFF.

CDR3: CASSYSTDSNQPQHF. The CDR3 region has the DNA TGTGCCAGCAGTTACTCGACAGATAGCAATCAGCCCCAGCATTTT. The chain links TRBV6-5 to TRBJ1-5; D might be TRBD1 (5 bases). The CDR3 is 15 amino acids. V was trimmed by 0 bases and J by 0 bases, leaving 6 bases between them. Germline CDR1 MNHEY, CDR2 SVGAGI.

As DNA, the CDR3 is TGTGCCTGGAGTGTAGGCCAGGATAATTCACCCCTCCACTTT. Its translation is CAWSVGQDNSPLHF. This chain connects TRBV30 to TRBJ1-6; D gene ambiguous. Between the trimmed V and J ends, which lost 0 bases and 5 bases, there was a span of 8 bases. This CDR3 region has 14 residues. Looked up from germline, CDR1 is GTSNPN and CDR2 is SVGIG (reference sequence).

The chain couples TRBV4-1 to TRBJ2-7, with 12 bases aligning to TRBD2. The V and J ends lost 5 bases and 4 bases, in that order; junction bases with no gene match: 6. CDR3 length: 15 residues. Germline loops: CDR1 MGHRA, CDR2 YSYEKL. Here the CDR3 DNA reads TGCGCCAGCAGCTTCCGACTAGCGGGAGCGTACGAGCAGTACTTC. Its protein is CASSFRLAGAYEQYF.

The CDR3, as DNA: TGTGCCAGCAGCCGTGGTGGTGGCTACACCTTC. It codes for CASSRGGGYTF. The gene calls are TRBV6-5 and TRBJ1-2; no clear D. Germline loops: CDR1 MNHEY, CDR2 SVGAGI. This CDR3 is built from 11 residues. Trimming left V 6 bases short and J 7 bases short, with 9 bases between.